A single sample is the source of the 17 T cell receptor beta chains below, sequenced in a study of cytotoxic CD8 clonotypes in ibrutinib-treated CLL. Clones were read by immunoSEQ multiplex PCR, and TCRdb kept only the in-frame ones, dropping some. The repertoire holds 300,000 or so clones, about 64% seen once, with 5% to 6.5% in the top ten. Sequenced here: PBMCs, sampled after 36 months of ibrutinib treatment. These receptors came from a human donor with chronic lymphocytic leukemia.

J is TRBJ2-1 and V is TRBV4-3, with 10 bases identical to TRBD2. The germline CDR1 and CDR2 sequences are LGHNA and YSLEER. Unmatched junction bases numbered 17, after V lost 0 bases and J lost 0 bases. CDR3 length equals 22 residues. The CDR3 is CASSQETLTSGLIPSSYNEQFF. CDR3 DNA: TGCGCCAGCAGCCAAGAGACCCTGACTAGCGGGTTAATCCCGAGCTCCTACAATGAGCAGTTCTTC.

The genes are TRBV10-1 and TRBJ2-7; D not certain. Trimming took off 4 bases at V and 7 bases at J, with 8 bases between the two ends. Germline V CDR1 and CDR2: WNHNN, SYGVQD (reference sequence). There are 11 residues in the CDR3. CDR3 DNA: TGCGCCAGCAGTGGGGTAGGAGAGCAGTACTTC. As protein: CASSGVGEQYF.

This clone appeared a few times. The chain carries TRBV6-6 and TRBJ2-7; D gene ambiguous. Looked up from germline, CDR1 is MNHNY and CDR2 is SVGAGI (reference sequence). CDR3 length: 12 residues. The germline V and J ends were trimmed by 4 bases and 4 bases, with 8 bases remaining between them. CDR3 residues: CASSLRIYEQYF. DNA for the CDR3: TGTGCCAGCAGTTTAAGAATTTACGAGCAGTACTTC.

The V and J genes are TRBV29-1 and TRBJ1-1; 7 bases line up with TRBD1. Germline V lookup: CDR1 SQVTM, CDR2 ANQGSEA. The CDR3 extends over 12 amino acids. The DNA for the CDR3 is TGCAGTGGGGACAGTCTGCCGGTTGAAGCTTTCTTT. Its protein is CSGDSLPVEAFF. Drawing the rest from reference TRBV29-1 and TRBJ1-1, the complete variable domain is SAVISQKPSRDICQRGTSLTIQCQVDSQVTMMFWYRQQPGQSLTLIATANQGSEATYESGFVIDKFPISRPNLTFSTLTVSNMSPEDSSIYLCSGDSLPVEAFFGQGTRLTVV.

This rearrangement joins TRBV19 to TRBJ1-2; TRBD1 might be the D (6 bases). The V gene's germline CDR1 is LNHDA and CDR2 SQIVND (reference sequence). The V gene lost 3 bases and the J gene lost 5 bases, with 19 bases spanning the gap. The CDR3 length is 16 residues. Here the CDR3 DNA reads TGTGCCAGTAGTATCCACGACAGGACCCTTCGGTATGGCTACACCTTC. This gives the protein CASSIHDRTLRYGYTF.

The rearrangement links TRBV9 to TRBJ1-1; tentative D call: TRBD1 (5 bases). The V and J ends lost 3 bases and 10 bases respectively, with 22 bases between them. The CDR3 loop spans 15 amino acids. Germline loops: CDR1 SGDLS, CDR2 YYNGEE. CDR3 amino acids: CASSGGPQEFGGAFF. The DNA of the CDR3 is TGTGCCAGCAGCGGAGGCCCCCAGGAGTTCGGGGGAGCTTTCTTT.

This chain joins TRBV6-4 and TRBJ2-1; TRBD2 agrees at 10 bases. This CDR3 spans 16 amino acids. Trimming at V came to 4 bases and at J to 4 bases, leaving 7 bases not matched to a gene. Germline V lookup: CDR1 MRHNA, CDR2 SNTAGT. This chain's CDR3 is CASSVAAGGVYNEQFF. The CDR3 DNA sequence: TGTGCCAGCAGTGTCGCAGCGGGGGGGGTTTACAATGAGCAGTTCTTC.

This clone was detected many times. The chain employs TRBV7-8 and TRBJ2-7; D ambiguous. Trimming took off 1 base at V and 7 bases at J, with 8 bases between the two ends. CDR3 length: 12 amino acids. The germline gives CDR1 SGHVS, CDR2 FQNEAQ. The CDR3 here is CASSLDRMEQYF. The CDR3 DNA follows: TGTGCCAGCAGCTTAGATAGGATGGAGCAGTACTTC.

The V call is TRBV27, the J call TRBJ2-3; 8 nucleotides match TRBD1. The V gene end was trimmed by 2 bases and the J gene end by 2 bases; junction bases not matched to a gene: 6. This CDR3 has 16 residues. Germline assignment: CDR1 MNHEY and CDR2 SMNVEV (reference sequence). In nucleotides, the CDR3 is TGTGCCAGCAGTTTAGGCAGGGGGCGCCCCACAGATACGCAGTATTTT. This translates into CASSLGRGRPTDTQYF.

The chain joins TRBV7-9 to TRBJ2-3; perhaps D is TRBD1 or TRBD2 (5 bases each). The CDR3 loop spans 12 amino acids. Trimming took 6 bases from V and 3 from J, leaving 7 bases between them. Germline V CDR1 and CDR2: SEHNR, FQNEAQ (reference sequence). The CDR3 sequence is CASSWGTDTQYF. CDR3 coding DNA: TGTGCCAGCAGTTGGGGGACAGATACGCAGTATTTT.

This chain links TRBV6-5 with TRBJ2-4; D might be TRBD1 or TRBD2, each matching 6 bases. V was pared by 2 bases and J by 3 bases, with 8 bases between. CDR3 length equals 14 residues. Germline CDR1 is MNHEY and CDR2 is SVGAGI. CDR3 protein: CASSYRGDKNIQYF. For the CDR3, the DNA is TGTGCCAGCAGTTACAGGGGGGACAAAAACATTCAGTACTTC.

This clone has only one observation. The gene calls are TRBV5-1 and TRBJ2-1; no clear D gene. V lost 4 bases to trimming and J lost 3 bases, with 5 bases between them. The CDR3 runs 12 residues. Germline V lookup: CDR1 SGHRS, CDR2 YFSETQ. The CDR3 protein is CASSPDYNEQFF. CDR3 DNA: TGCGCCAGCAGCCCGGACTACAATGAGCAGTTCTTC.

V gene TRBV5-1 combines with J gene TRBJ1-2; D is undetermined. The ends were cut back, 6 bases at V and 4 bases at J, with 16 bases in the middle. The length of the CDR3 is 14 residues. The germline V gene has CDR1 SGHRS and CDR2 YFSETQ. The CDR3 nucleotides are TGCGCCAGCACCAGGACCCCTAGACCCTATGGCTACACCTTC. Translation gives CASTRTPRPYGYTF.

The chain recombines TRBV5-1 with TRBJ2-1; 10 nucleotides agree with TRBD2. The germline V gene has CDR1 SGHRS and CDR2 YFSETQ. V lost 1 base to trimming and J lost 5 bases; unmatched junction nucleotides: 3. The CDR3 consists of 15 residues. The CDR3 DNA reads TGCGCCAGCAGCTTGCTTAGCGGGGGGCACAATGAGCAGTTCTTC. This gives the protein CASSLLSGGHNEQFF.

The chain is built from TRBV5-4 and TRBJ2-1; D unclear. Between the trimmed V and J ends, which lost 0 bases and 8 bases, there was a span of 12 bases. The CDR3 extends over 14 amino acids. Germline V lookup: CDR1 SGHNT, CDR2 YYREEE (reference sequence). The CDR3 coding sequence is TGTGCCAGCAGCTTGGAGGAACGGGCGGATGAGCAGTTCTTC. This gives the protein CASSLEERADEQFF.

The chain couples TRBV5-1 to TRBJ2-7; D perhaps matches TRBD1 (6 bases). Trimming removed 0 bases at V and 2 bases at J, with 15 bases between. This CDR3 has 16 residues. The germline V gene has CDR1 SGHRS and CDR2 YFSETQ. The CDR3 reads CASSLANSQGPYEQYF. The CDR3 region has the DNA TGCGCCAGCAGCTTGGCAAATAGCCAGGGGCCCTACGAGCAGTACTTC. Using reference TRBV5-1 and TRBJ2-7 for the parts outside the CDR3, the full variable domain is KAGVTQTPRYLIKTRGQQVTLSCSPISGHRSVSWYQQTPGQGLQFLFEYFSETQRNKGNFPGRFSGRQFSNSRSEMNVSTLELGDSALYLCASSLANSQGPYEQYFGPGTRLTVT.

The CDR3 region is CASSKVRISSGANVLTF. The CDR3, as DNA: TGTGCCAGTAGTAAGGTCAGAATAAGCTCTGGGGCCAACGTCCTGACTTTC. The V and J genes are TRBV19 and TRBJ2-6; D gene ambiguous. This CDR3 region has 17 residues. Germline V gene sequence: CDR1 LNHDA, CDR2 SQIVND (reference sequence). Trimming stripped 4 bases from V and 0 bases from J, with 13 bases between.